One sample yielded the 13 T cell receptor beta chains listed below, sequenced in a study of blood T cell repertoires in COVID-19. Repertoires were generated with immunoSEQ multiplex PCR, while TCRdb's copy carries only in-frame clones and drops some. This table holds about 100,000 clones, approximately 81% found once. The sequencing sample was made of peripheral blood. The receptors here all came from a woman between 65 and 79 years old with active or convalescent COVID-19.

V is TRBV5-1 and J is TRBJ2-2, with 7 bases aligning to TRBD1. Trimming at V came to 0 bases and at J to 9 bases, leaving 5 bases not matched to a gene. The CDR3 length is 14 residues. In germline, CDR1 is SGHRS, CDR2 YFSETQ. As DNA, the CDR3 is TGCGCCAGCAGCTTGGTGTTAGGGGGCAGGGAGCTGTTTTTT. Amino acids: CASSLVLGGRELFF.

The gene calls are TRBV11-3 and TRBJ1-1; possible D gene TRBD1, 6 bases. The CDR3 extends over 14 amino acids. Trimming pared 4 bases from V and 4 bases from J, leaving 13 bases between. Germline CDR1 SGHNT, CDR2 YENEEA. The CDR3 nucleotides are TGTGCCAGCAGCTACCGAACAGGGTCCACTGAAGCTTTCTTT. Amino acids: CASSYRTGSTEAFF.

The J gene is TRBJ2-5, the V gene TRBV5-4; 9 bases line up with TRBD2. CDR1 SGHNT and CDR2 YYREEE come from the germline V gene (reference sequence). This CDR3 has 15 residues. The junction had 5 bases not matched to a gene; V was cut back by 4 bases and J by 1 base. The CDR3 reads CASSLPTSGQETQYF. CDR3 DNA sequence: TGTGCCAGCAGCCTGCCGACTAGCGGCCAAGAGACCCAGTACTTC.

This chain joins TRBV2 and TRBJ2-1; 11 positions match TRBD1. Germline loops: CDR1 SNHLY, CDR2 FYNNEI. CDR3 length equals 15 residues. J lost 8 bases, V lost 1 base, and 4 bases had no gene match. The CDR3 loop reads CASSEEGQGADEQFF. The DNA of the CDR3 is TGTGCCAGCAGTGAAGAAGGACAGGGGGCCGATGAGCAGTTCTTC.

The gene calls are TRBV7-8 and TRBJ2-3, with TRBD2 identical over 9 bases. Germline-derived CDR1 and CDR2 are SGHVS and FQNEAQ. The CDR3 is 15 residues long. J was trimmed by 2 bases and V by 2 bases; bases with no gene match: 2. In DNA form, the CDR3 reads TGTGCCAGCAGCTTAATAGCGGGGGACACAGATACGCAGTATTTT. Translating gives CASSLIAGDTDTQYF.

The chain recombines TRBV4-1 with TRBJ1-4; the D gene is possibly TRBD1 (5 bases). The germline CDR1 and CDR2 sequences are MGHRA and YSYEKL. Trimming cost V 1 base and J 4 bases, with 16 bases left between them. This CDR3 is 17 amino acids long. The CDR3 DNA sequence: TGCGCCAGCAGCCAAGTGGGTGACAGCGCTTATAATGAAAAACTGTTTTTT. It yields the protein CASSQVGDSAYNEKLFF.

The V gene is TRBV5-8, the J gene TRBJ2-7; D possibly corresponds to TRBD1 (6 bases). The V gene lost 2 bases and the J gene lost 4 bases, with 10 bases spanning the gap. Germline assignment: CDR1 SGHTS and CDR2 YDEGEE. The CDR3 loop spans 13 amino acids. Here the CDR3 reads CASSFPGAYEQYF. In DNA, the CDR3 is TGTGCCAGCAGCTTTCCAGGGGCGTACGAGCAGTACTTC.

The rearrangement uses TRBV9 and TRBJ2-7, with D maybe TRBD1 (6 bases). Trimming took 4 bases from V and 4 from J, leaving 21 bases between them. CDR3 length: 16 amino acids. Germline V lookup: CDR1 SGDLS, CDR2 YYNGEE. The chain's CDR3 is CASSPIPGHALYEQYF. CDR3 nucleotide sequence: TGTGCCAGCAGCCCCATCCCGGGACACGCGCTTTACGAGCAGTACTTC.

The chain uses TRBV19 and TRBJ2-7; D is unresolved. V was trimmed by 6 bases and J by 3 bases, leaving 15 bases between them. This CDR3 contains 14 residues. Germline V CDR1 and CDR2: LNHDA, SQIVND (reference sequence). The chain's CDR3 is CASRETHSLYEQYF. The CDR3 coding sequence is TGTGCCAGTAGGGAGACGCATTCCCTCTACGAGCAGTACTTC.

CDR3 sequence reads: CASSYWRGSGNTIYF. The CDR3 DNA is TGTGCCAGCAGTTATTGGAGGGGCTCTGGAAACACCATATATTTT. The gene calls are TRBV6-2 or TRBV6-3 and TRBJ1-3, with a tentative D call TRBD1 (5 bases). The V end lost 3 bases, the J end lost 0 bases, and 9 bases lay between the germline ends. CDR3 length: 15 residues. The germline V gene encodes CDR1 MNHEY and CDR2 SVGEGT.

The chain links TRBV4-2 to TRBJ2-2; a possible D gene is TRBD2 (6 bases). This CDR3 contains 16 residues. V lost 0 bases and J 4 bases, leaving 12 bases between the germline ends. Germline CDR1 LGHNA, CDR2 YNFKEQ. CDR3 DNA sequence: TGTGCCAGCAGCCAAGATATCGGGGGTGGCACCGGGGAGCTGTTTTTT. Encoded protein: CASSQDIGGGTGELFF.

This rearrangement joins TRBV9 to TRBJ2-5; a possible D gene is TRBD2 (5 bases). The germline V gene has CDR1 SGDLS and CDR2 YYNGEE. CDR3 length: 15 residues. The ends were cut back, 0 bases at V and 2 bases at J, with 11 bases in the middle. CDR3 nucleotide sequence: TGTGCCAGCAGCGTAGGGCCTAGCAGACAAGAGACCCAGTACTTC. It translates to CASSVGPSRQETQYF.

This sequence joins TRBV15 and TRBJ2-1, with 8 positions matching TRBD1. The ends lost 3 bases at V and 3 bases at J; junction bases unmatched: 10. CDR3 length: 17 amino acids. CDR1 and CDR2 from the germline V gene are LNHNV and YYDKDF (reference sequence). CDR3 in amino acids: CATSRAQGGLYYNEQFF. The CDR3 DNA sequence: TGTGCCACCAGCAGGGCACAGGGGGGACTTTACTACAATGAGCAGTTCTTC.